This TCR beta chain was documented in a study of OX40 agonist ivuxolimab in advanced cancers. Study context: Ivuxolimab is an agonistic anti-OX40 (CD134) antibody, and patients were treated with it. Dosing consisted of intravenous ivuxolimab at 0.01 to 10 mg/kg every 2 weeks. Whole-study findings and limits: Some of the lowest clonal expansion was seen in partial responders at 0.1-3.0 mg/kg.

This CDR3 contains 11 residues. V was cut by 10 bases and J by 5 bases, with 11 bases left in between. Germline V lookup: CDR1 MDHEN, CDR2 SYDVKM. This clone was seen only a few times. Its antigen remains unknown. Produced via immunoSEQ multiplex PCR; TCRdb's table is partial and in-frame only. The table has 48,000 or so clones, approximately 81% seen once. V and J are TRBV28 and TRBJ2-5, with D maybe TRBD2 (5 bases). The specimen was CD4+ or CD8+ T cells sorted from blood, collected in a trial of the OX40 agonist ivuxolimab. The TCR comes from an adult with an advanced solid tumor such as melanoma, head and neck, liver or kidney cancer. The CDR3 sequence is CATTRRETQYF. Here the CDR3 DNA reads TGTGCCACCACGAGGAGGGAGACCCAGTACTTC.